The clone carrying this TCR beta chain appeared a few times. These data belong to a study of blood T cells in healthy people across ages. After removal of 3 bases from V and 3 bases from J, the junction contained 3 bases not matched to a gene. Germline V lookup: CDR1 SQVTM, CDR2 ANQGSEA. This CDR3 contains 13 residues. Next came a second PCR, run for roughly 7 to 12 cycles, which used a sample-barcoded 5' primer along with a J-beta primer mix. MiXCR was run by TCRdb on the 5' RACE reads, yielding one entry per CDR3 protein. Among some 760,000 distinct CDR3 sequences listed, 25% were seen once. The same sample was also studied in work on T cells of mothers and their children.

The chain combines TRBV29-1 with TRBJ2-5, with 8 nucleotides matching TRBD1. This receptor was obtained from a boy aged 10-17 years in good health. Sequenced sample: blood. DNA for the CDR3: TGCAGCGTTGAGACAGGGGCCGAAGAGACCCAGTACTTC. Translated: CSVETGAEETQYF.